Presented here are 13 T cell receptor beta chains from one specimen sequenced in a study of glioma-infiltrating T cells after dendritic cell vaccination. Sequencing used immunoSEQ multiplex PCR; TCRdb keeps in-frame clones, though not all of them. This sample has under 130,000 clones, with around 89% found just once. Time point reported: after dendritic cell vaccination, including at tumor progression/relapse. This sample comprised blood, obtained after dendritic cell vaccination. These receptors were taken from a human donor with glioblastoma.

The chain has TRBV19 and TRBJ1-2; the D gene is possibly TRBD1 (6 bases). With 3 bases removed from V and 3 bases from J, the gap between germline ends came to 17 bases. Per the germline V gene, CDR1 is LNHDA and CDR2 is SQIVND (reference sequence). The CDR3 sequence is 16 residues long. The CDR3 region has the DNA TGTGCCAGTAGTATCTACGGGTCAGGGGTAGACTATGGCTACACCTTC. As protein: CASSIYGSGVDYGYTF. The full variable domain, completed using reference TRBV19 and TRBJ1-2, is DGGITQSPKYLFRKEGQNVTLSCEQNLNHDAMYWYRQDPGQGLRLIYYSQIVNDFQKGDIAEGYSVSREKKESFPLTVTSAQKNPTAFYLCASSIYGSGVDYGYTFGSGTRLTVV.

V is TRBV19 and J is TRBJ1-6, with D perhaps TRBD1 (5 bases). Per the germline V gene, CDR1 is LNHDA and CDR2 is SQIVND (reference sequence). V lost 5 bases, J lost 13 bases, and 21 bases lay in between. This CDR3 has 15 amino acids. The CDR3 loop reads CASSGSRETESPLHF. The CDR3 DNA reads TGTGCCAGTAGTGGGTCCAGGGAAACCGAATCCCCCCTCCACTTT.

This clone was seen only a few times. The chain uses TRBV6-1 and TRBJ2-3; 10 bases align to TRBD2. V was clipped by 1 base and J by 6 bases; unmatched bases: 4. Germline V lookup: CDR1 MNHNS, CDR2 SASEGT. This CDR3 is 15 amino acids long. CDR3 DNA sequence: TGTGCCAGCAGTGAAGAAGGTAGCGGGAGGGATACGCAGTATTTT. Encoded protein: CASSEEGSGRDTQYF.

The V and J genes are TRBV30 and TRBJ2-5, with D maybe TRBD1 (6 bases). V was pared by 0 bases and J by 5 bases, with 16 bases between. The CDR3 sequence is 15 residues long. Germline CDR1 is GTSNPN and CDR2 is SVGIG (reference sequence). In DNA form, the CDR3 reads TGTGCCTGGAGTGTCTCCTCAGGGGCGTGGGAGACCCAGTACTTC. This encodes CAWSVSSGAWETQYF.

This clone was picked up many times. The chain recombines TRBV6-5 with TRBJ2-2; 8 positions match TRBD2. The germline CDR1 and CDR2 sequences are MNHEY and SVGAGI. J gave up 4 bases and V 0 bases, and 4 bases lay outside the gene matches. The CDR3 length is 16 residues. The CDR3 reads CASSYSSGSGTGELFF. The CDR3 DNA sequence: TGTGCCAGCAGTTACTCGAGCGGGAGCGGCACCGGGGAGCTGTTTTTT.

The chain combines TRBV10-3 with TRBJ1-3, with 8 positions matching TRBD1. With V trimmed by 0 bases and J by 0 bases, 1 base remained unmatched. Germline V gene sequence: CDR1 ENHRY, CDR2 SYGVKD. This CDR3 contains 16 residues. The CDR3 region is CAISESGTGSGNTIYF. CDR3 sequence (DNA): TGTGCCATCAGTGAGTCAGGGACAGGCTCTGGAAACACCATATATTTT.

The chain couples TRBV20-1 to TRBJ2-7; D is unresolved. Germline values: CDR1 DFQATT, CDR2 SNEGSKA (reference sequence). Deletions cut 6 bases from V and 5 bases from J, with 11 bases between. The CDR3 loop spans 11 amino acids. CDR3 sequence: CSAALAHEQYF. CDR3 nucleotide sequence: TGCAGTGCCGCCTTAGCCCACGAGCAGTACTTC.

The V gene is TRBV5-6, the J gene TRBJ2-7, with TRBD2 matching over 7 bases. CDR1 SGHDT and CDR2 YYEEEE come from the germline V gene. The CDR3 has 11 amino acids. V lost 2 bases and J lost 7; bases outside the gene matches: 0. The CDR3 DNA reads as TGTGCCAGCAGCTTTAGCGGGGAGCAGTACTTC. Its protein is CASSFSGEQYF.

The chain uses TRBV5-1 and TRBJ2-3; D may be TRBD1 (6 bases). Germline V gene data show CDR1 as SGHRS and CDR2 as YFSETQ. Trimming cost V 4 bases and J 0 bases, with 9 bases left between them. This CDR3 region has 14 residues. The chain's CDR3 is CASSRDTSTDTQYF. DNA for the CDR3: TGCGCCAGCAGCCGGGACACGAGCACAGATACGCAGTATTTT.

DNA for the CDR3: TGCGCCAGCAGCTTGGAAGGGGGTCGTGAAAAACTGTTTTTT. Amino acids: CASSLEGGREKLFF. V and J are TRBV5-1 and TRBJ1-4; tentatively, D is TRBD1 (6 bases). Per germline, CDR1 SGHRS and CDR2 YFSETQ. V gave up 0 bases and J gave up 7 bases, with 10 bases separating them. The CDR3 is 14 amino acids. Combining the CDR3 with reference TRBV5-1 and TRBJ1-4 gives the whole variable domain KAGVTQTPRYLIKTRGQQVTLSCSPISGHRSVSWYQQTPGQGLQFLFEYFSETQRNKGNFPGRFSGRQFSNSRSEMNVSTLELGDSALYLCASSLEGGREKLFFGSGTQLSVL.

V gene TRBV9 combines with J gene TRBJ1-1; 12 bases match TRBD1. The CDR3 has 18 amino acids. Looked up from germline, CDR1 is SGDLS and CDR2 is YYNGEE. V dropped 3 bases and J dropped 4; count of bases not matched to a gene: 13. The CDR3, as DNA: TGTGCCAGCAGCGCCCATCCGGGACAGGGGGCTAGGGTCACTGAAGCTTTCTTT. Translating gives CASSAHPGQGARVTEAFF.

This clone came up once. This chain joins TRBV10-3 and TRBJ1-1, with TRBD1 identical over 9 bases. Germline loops: CDR1 ENHRY, CDR2 SYGVKD. The CDR3 extends over 16 amino acids. After removal of 3 bases from V and 2 bases from J, the junction contained 7 bases not matched to a gene. CDR3 loop: CAISDPGTGTNTEAFF. For the CDR3, the DNA is TGTGCCATCAGTGACCCGGGGACAGGGACCAACACTGAAGCTTTCTTT.

A single count supports this clone. This chain connects TRBV5-4 to TRBJ2-1; D might be TRBD2 (5 bases). The ends were cut back, 4 bases at V and 8 bases at J, with 16 bases in the middle. From germline, CDR1 is SGHNT and CDR2 YYREEE (reference sequence). The CDR3 has 14 residues. The CDR3 DNA is TGTGCCAGCAGCCCCCGGACTGCAAACGATGAGCAGTTCTTC. Protein sequence: CASSPRTANDEQFF.